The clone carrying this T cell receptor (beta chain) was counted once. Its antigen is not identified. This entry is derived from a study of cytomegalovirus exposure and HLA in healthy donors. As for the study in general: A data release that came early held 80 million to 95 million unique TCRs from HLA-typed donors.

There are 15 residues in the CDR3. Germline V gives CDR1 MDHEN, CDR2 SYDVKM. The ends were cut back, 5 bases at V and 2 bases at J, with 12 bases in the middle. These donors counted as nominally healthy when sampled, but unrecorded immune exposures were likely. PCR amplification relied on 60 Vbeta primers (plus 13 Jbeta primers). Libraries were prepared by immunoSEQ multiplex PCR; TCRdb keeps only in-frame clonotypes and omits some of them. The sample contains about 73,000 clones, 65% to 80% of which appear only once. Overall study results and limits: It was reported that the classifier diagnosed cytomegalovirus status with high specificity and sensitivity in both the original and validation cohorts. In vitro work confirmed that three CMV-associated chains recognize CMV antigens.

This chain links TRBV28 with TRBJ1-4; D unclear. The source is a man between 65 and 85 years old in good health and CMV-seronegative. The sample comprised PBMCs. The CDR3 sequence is CASSPRRGTNEKLFF. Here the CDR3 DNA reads TGTGCCAGCAGTCCCCGTCGGGGTACTAATGAAAAACTGTTTTTT.